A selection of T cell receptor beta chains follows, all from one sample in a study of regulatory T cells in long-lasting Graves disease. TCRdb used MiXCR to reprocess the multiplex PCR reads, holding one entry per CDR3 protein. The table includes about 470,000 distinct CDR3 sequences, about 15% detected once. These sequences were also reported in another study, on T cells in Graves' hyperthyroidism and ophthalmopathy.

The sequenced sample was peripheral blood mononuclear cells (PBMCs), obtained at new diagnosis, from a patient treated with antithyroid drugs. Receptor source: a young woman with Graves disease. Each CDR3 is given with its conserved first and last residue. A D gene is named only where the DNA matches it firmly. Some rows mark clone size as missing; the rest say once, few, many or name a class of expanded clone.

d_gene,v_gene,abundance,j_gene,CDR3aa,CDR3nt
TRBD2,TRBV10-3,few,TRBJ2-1,CAIKTSGRVGDDEQFF,TGTGCCATCAAGACTAGCGGGAGGGTGGGCGACGATGAGCAGTTCTTC
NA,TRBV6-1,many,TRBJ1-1,CASTLSFGREAFF,TGTGCCAGCACCTTATCTTTCGGCAGGGAAGCTTTCTTT
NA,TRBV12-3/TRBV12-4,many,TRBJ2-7,CASWAGHGVYEQYF,TGTGCCAGCTGGGCGGGACACGGTGTGTACGAGCAGTACTTC
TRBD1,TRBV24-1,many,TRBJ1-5,CATSASTGVHNQPQHF,TGTGCCACCAGTGCCTCGACAGGGGTCCACAATCAGCCCCAGCATTTT
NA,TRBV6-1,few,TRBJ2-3,CASFRGGTDTQYF,TGTGCCAGCTTCAGGGGAGGGACAGATACGCAGTATTTT
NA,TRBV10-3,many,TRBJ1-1,CAISEYYRLGNTEAFF,TGTGCCATCAGTGAGTATTATCGCTTAGGGAACACTGAAGCTTTCTTT
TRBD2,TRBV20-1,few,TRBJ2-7,CSARVREDPYEQYF,TGCAGTGCTAGGGTGCGGGAGGACCCCTACGAGCAGTACTTC
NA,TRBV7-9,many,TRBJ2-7,CASSLEPLRGLGYEQYF,TGTGCCAGCAGCTTAGAGCCGTTGCGGGGACTGGGCTACGAGCAGTACTTC
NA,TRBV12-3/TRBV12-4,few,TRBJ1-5,CASSPLSQPQHF,TGTGCCAGCAGTCCCCTGAGTCAGCCCCAGCATTTT
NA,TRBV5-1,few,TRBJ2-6,CASSFGQGKISGANVLTF,TGCGCCAGCAGCTTTGGGCAGGGCAAGATCTCTGGGGCCAACGTCCTGACTTTC
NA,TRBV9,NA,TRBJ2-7,CASSESPEEGVYEQYF,TGTGCCAGCAGCGAGAGCCCCGAGGAGGGAGTCTACGAGCAGTACTTC
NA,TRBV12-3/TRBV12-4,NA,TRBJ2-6,CASSPGRDSGANVLTF,TGTGCCAGCAGTCCCGGGCGAGATTCTGGGGCCAACGTCCTGACTTTC
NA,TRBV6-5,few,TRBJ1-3,CASSYSWQSGNTIYF,TGTGCCAGCAGTTACTCCTGGCAGTCTGGAAACACCATATATTTT
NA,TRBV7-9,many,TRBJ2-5,CASSLLQGQETQYF,TGTGCCAGCAGCTTATTGCAGGGGCAAGAGACCCAGTACTTC
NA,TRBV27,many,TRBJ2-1,CASRDAGSFYNEQFF,TGTGCCAGCCGTGATGCGGGATCGTTTTACAATGAGCAGTTCTTC
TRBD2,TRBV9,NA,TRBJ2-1,CASSGGLAEPTEQFF,TGTGCCAGCAGCGGGGGACTAGCGGAGCCAACCGAGCAGTTCTTC
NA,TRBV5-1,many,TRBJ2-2,CASTGRAGELFF,TGCGCCAGCACGGGTCGCGCCGGGGAGCTGTTTTTT
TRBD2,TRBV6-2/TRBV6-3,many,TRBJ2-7,CASSSGTSGFSFYEQYF,TGTGCCAGCAGTTCGGGGACTAGCGGGTTCTCTTTCTACGAGCAGTACTTC
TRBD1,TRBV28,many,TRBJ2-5,CASSLPRQGKETQYF,TGTGCCAGCAGTCTACCAAGACAGGGAAAAGAGACCCAGTACTTC
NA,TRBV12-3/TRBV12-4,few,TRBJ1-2,CASRASGFNYGYTF,TGTGCCAGCAGGGCCAGCGGCTTCAACTATGGCTACACCTTC
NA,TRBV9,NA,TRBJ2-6,CASSDTSGANVLTF,TGTGCCAGCAGCGATACCTCTGGGGCCAACGTCCTGACTTTC
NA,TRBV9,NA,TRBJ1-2,CASSVATGGSYGYTF,TGTGCCAGCAGCGTAGCTACGGGGGGCTCGTATGGCTACACCTTC
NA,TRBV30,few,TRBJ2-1,CAWSIVAGGSLF,NA
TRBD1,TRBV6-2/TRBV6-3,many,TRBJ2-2,CASSYTPTGSNTGELFF,TGTGCCAGCAGTTACACACCGACAGGGTCGAACACCGGGGAGCTGTTTTTT
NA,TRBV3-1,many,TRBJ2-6,CASSANVGANVLTF,TGTGCCAGCAGCGCAAATGTTGGGGCCAACGTCCTGACTTTC
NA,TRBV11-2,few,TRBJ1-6,CASSLGPGGSSPLHF,TGTGCCAGCAGCTTGGGGCCCGGGGGAAGCTCACCCCTCCACTTT
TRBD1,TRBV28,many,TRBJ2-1,CASRTGGSYNEQLF,TGTGCCAGCAGGACAGGGGGCTCCTACAATGAGCAGCTCTTC
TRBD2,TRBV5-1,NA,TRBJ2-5,CASRPRTSGDLGETQYF,TGCGCCAGCAGACCTCGGACTAGCGGGGATCTGGGGGAGACCCAGTACTTC
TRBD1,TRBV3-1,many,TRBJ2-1,CASSTGTDYNEQFF,TGTGCCAGCAGCACCGGGACAGACTACAATGAGCAGTTCTTC
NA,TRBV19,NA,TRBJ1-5,CASSLIIGQPQHF,TGTGCCAGTAGCCTGATCATTGGGCAGCCCCAGCATTTT
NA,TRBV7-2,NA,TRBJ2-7,CASSTGRAYEQYF,TGTGCCAGCAGCACCGGACGGGCGTACGAGCAGTACTTC
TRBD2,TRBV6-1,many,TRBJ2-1,CASSKRDYNEQFF,TGTGCCAGCTCCAAGCGGGATTACAATGAGCAGTTCTTC
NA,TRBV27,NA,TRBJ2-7,CASARTALYEQYF,TGTGCCAGCGCCCGGACAGCCTTATACGAGCAGTACTTC
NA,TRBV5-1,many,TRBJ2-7,CASSSKPGPKADEQYF,TGCGCCAGCAGCTCCAAACCGGGCCCCAAGGCGGACGAGCAGTACTTC
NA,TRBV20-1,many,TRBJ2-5,CSAPGLEQETQYF,TGCAGTGCTCCGGGACTCGAACAAGAGACCCAGTACTTC
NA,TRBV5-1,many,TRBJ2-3,CASSLDHAMADTQYF,TGCGCCAGCAGCCTCGACCACGCCATGGCAGATACGCAGTATTTT
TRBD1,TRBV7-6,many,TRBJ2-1,CASSLGTGRDRQFF,TGTGCCAGCAGCTTAGGGACAGGACGGGACAGGCAGTTCTTC
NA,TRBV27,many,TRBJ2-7,CASSPLMSSYEQYF,TGTGCCAGCAGCCCACTAATGAGCTCCTACGAGCAGTACTTC
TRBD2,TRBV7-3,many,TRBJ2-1,CASSPSGNHNEQFF,TGTGCCAGCAGCCCCAGCGGGAACCACAATGAGCAGTTCTTC
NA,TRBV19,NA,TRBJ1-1,CASTMGMNTEAFF,TGTGCCAGTACTATGGGGATGAACACTGAAGCTTTCTTT
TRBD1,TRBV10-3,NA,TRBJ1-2,CAISEPPDRGYGYTF,TGTGCCATCAGTGAGCCCCCGGACAGGGGCTATGGCTACACCTTC
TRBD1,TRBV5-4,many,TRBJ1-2,CASSLVDRGGYTF,TGTGCCAGCAGCTTGGTGGACAGGGGTGGCTACACCTTC
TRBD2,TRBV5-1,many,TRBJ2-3,CASSPNTLAVSTDTQYF,TGCGCCAGCAGCCCTAATACACTAGCGGTTAGCACAGATACGCAGTATTTT
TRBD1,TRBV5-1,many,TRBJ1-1,CASSLVLGQVGTEAFF,TGCGCCAGCAGCTTGGTGCTGGGACAGGTTGGCACTGAAGCTTTCTTT
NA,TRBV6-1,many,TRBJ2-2,CASYRVTGELFF,TGTGCCAGTTACAGGGTAACCGGGGAGCTGTTTTTT
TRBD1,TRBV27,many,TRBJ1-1,CASSYGQGGNTEAFF,TGTGCCAGCAGTTATGGACAGGGTGGTAACACTGAAGCTTTCTTT
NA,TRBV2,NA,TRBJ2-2,CASSYRAAAGELFF,TGTGCCAGCAGTTATCGAGCGGCCGCCGGGGAGCTGTTTTTT
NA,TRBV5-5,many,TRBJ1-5,CASSLGGRGGSGNQPQHF,TGTGCCAGCAGCTTGGGCGGCCGGGGGGGTTCGGGCAATCAGCCCCAGCATTTT
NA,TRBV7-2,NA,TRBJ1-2,CASSLDQGPVYGYTF,TGTGCCAGCAGCTTGGACCAGGGTCCAGTCTATGGCTACACCTTC
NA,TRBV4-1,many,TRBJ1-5,CASSQVPGGGQPQHF,TGCGCCAGCAGCCAAGTACCCGGGGGCGGTCAGCCCCAGCATTTT
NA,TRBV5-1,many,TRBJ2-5,CASSLPGRETQYF,TGCGCCAGCAGCTTGCCAGGGCGAGAGACCCAGTACTTC
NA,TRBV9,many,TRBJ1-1,CASSVKDNTEAFF,TGTGCCAGCAGCGTAAAGGATAACACTGAAGCTTTCTTT
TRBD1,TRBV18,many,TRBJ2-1,CASSPSTGVRNEQFF,TGTGCCAGCTCACCCTCGACAGGGGTGAGGAATGAGCAGTTCTTC
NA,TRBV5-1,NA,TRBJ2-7,CASREGGEQYF,TGCGCCAGCAGAGAGGGAGGCGAGCAGTACTTC
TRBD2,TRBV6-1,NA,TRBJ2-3,CASNVAGGIADTQYF,TGTGCCAGCAACGTAGCGGGAGGGATTGCAGATACGCAGTATTTT
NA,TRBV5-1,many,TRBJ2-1,CASSLQRTYNEQFF,TGCGCCAGCAGCTTGCAGCGTACGTACAATGAGCAGTTCTTC
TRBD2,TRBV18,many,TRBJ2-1,CASSPKSGSNEQFF,TGTGCCAGCTCACCTAAGAGCGGGAGTAATGAGCAGTTCTTC
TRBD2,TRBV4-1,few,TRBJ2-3,CASSHALGTRDDTQYF,TGCGCCAGCAGCCACGCTCTTGGGACTAGAGATGATACGCAGTATTTT
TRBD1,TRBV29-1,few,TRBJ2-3,CSSFRGLDTQYF,TGCAGCTCTTTTAGGGGGCTAGATACGCAGTATTTT